The clone carrying this T cell receptor beta chain has more than one count but fewer than ten. Its cognate antigen is unknown. The data were taken from a study of T-cell reconstitution after alpha-beta-depleted transplantation in children. Findings and limits, study-wide: T-cell numbers and diversity, one year after transplant, stemmed largely from T cells that were newly produced. Surviving recipient T cells and thymic progenitors underlay high day-60 TCRbeta diversity in some patients. As was reported, about two months after transplant, alpha-beta T cells came from several hundred expanded graft clones.

There are 14 residues in the CDR3. The germline CDR1 and CDR2 sequences are DFQATT and SNEGSKA (reference sequence). Between the trimmed V and J ends, which lost 3 bases and 6 bases, there was a span of 14 bases. The library targeted TCRbeta and was prepared with unique molecular identifiers. MiXCR was run by TCRdb on the PCR reads, yielding one entry per CDR3 protein. The table has hundreds of thousands of distinct CDR3 sequences, roughly a tenth seen once. This specimen was PBMCs, taken before TCRalphabeta/CD19-depleted stem cell transplant. The chain employs TRBV20-1 and TRBJ1-4, with D possibly TRBD1 on 5 matching bases. The sequence was obtained from a child aged 2-15 years with inherited bone marrow failure, due to receive a stem cell transplant. Here the CDR3 DNA reads TGCAGTGCTAGCTCACCGGGACCTTATGAAAAACTGTTTTTT. It encodes CSASSPGPYEKLFF.